These T cell receptor beta chains were read from a single sample in a study of Ad26.COV2.S vaccination and SARS-CoV-2 variants. Measured with immunoSEQ multiplex PCR; TCRdb has only the in-frame clones, and not every one. In the table there are around 370,000 clones, about 85% of which are singletons. Sequencing was performed on peripheral blood, taken in a trial of Ad26.COV2.S vaccine versus placebo. All receptors come from a person between 18 and 65 years old who received the Ad26.COV2.S COVID-19 vaccine or a placebo. The CDR3 runs from the conserved cysteine through the conserved F or W. Expanded clones are given a class, and other clones once, few, many or no size at all.

V	size	J	CDR3
TRBV18	once	TRBJ2-5	CASSPHLLEQETQYF
TRBV28	NA	TRBJ2-7	CASSLQTGTGEQYF
TRBV7-6	NA	TRBJ2-2	CASSFRTSGGTNTGELFF
TRBV4-3	NA	TRBJ1-2	CASSQVAAAGTNYGYTF
TRBV30	NA	TRBJ1-3	CAGTGAGNTIYF
TRBV12-5	NA	TRBJ2-5	CASGLGGRGEETQYF
TRBV2	NA	TRBJ2-2	CASSRRTSGGGNTGELFF
TRBV4-1	NA	TRBJ1-5	CASSEDRGYHQPQHF
TRBV19	NA	TRBJ1-2	CASQNIWLGDYGYTF
TRBV12-3/TRBV12-4	NA	TRBJ2-2	CASSLTYTGELFF
TRBV7-2	NA	TRBJ1-5	CASSFTDRANQPQHF
TRBV5-1	once	TRBJ2-7	CASSRSGTLDYEQYF
TRBV19	NA	TRBJ2-7	CASRGGEQYF
TRBV6-7	few	TRBJ2-7	CASSYSGLAGASYEQYF
TRBV18	NA	TRBJ2-5	CASSPQRQETQYF
TRBV5-4	NA	TRBJ1-1	CASSSGQVRGPSTEAFF
TRBV7-6	NA	TRBJ2-3	CASSLIPHGPTDTQYF
TRBV6-6	NA	TRBJ2-7	CASSSPTSGTHYEQYF
TRBV19	NA	TRBJ1-2	CASSPDRGRDHYGYTF
TRBV5-1	NA	TRBJ2-5	CASSLAGLAVQETQYF
TRBV6-5	once	TRBJ1-2	CASSYSFSNPYGYTF
TRBV6-1	NA	TRBJ2-5	CASSVPGLAGNQETQYF
TRBV18	NA	TRBJ2-7	CASSPTPLEQYF
TRBV10-3	NA	TRBJ2-7	CAIGPESYEQYF
TRBV5-5	NA	TRBJ2-7	CASSLSFSLPYEQYF
TRBV5-1	NA	TRBJ2-1	CASSVQGAGGYNEQFF
TRBV11-2	NA	TRBJ2-3	CASSFNPGLAGTDTQYF
TRBV15	once	TRBJ1-5	CATSRDPGNSNQPQHF
TRBV6-6	NA	TRBJ2-7	CASSYPGDYEQYF
TRBV9	NA	TRBJ1-1	CASSVEGAMNTEAFF
TRBV3-1/TRBV3-2	NA	TRBJ2-2	CASRPTFDGHANTGELFF
TRBV6-2/TRBV6-3	NA	TRBJ1-2	CASSPDRSPHYGYTF
TRBV9	NA	TRBJ2-2	CASSPTGTSLTGELFF
TRBV27	NA	TRBJ1-6	CASSLAFGTGGSSYNSPLHF
TRBV30	NA	TRBJ1-5	CAWSGQYNNQPQHF
TRBV20-1	NA	TRBJ2-3	CSASHSGTDTQYF
TRBV5-1	once	TRBJ1-5	CASSLGVGAGQPQHF
TRBV19	NA	TRBJ2-3	CASSIGGLAGGTDTQYF
TRBV24-1	NA	TRBJ2-1	CATGGGSGGEQFF
TRBV18	NA	TRBJ1-2	CASSPPGQGFDYGYTF
TRBV27	NA	TRBJ1-2	CASSLVLGYGYTF
TRBV24-1	once	TRBJ2-1	CATSDSRGGTGDYNEQFF
TRBV10-2	NA	TRBJ2-7	CASSDSRLAAIYEQYF
TRBV5-4	few	TRBJ2-5	CASSLLGGRETQYF
TRBV7-9	NA	TRBJ2-5	CASSSTGGGETQYF
TRBV4-3	NA	TRBJ2-7	CASSQDDSGGDESSYEQYF
TRBV5-1	NA	TRBJ2-1	CASGTSGGHSYNEQFF
TRBV19	NA	TRBJ2-7	CASSPSTYYEQYF